A selection of T cell receptor beta chains follows, all from one sample in a study of Graves' ophthalmopathy and Graves' hyperthyroidism. TCRdb independently ran MiXCR on the multiplex PCR reads; one entry per CDR3 protein. The data contain 560,000 or so distinct CDR3 sequences, 35% to 40% of them singletons. Input material: peripheral blood or thyroid tissue (not recorded which). Every receptor here comes from an adult man with Graves' hyperthyroidism. The CDR3 runs from the conserved cysteine through the conserved F or W. The order of the fields is V gene, clone size, D gene, J gene, CDR3 protein, CDR3 DNA. A D gene is named only where the DNA matches it firmly. Size values are once, few and many counts, or a class for expanded clones, and some rows have none.

V: TRBV6-1; size: -; D: TRBD1; J: TRBJ1-1; CDR3: CASSEARTGTGAGSTEAFF; DNA: TGTGCCAGCAGTGAAGCGAGAACCGGGACAGGGGCTGGGAGCACTGAAGCTTTCTTT
V: TRBV9; size: few; D: -; J: TRBJ1-5; CDR3: CASSVDSNRPQHF; DNA: TGTGCCAGCAGCGTCGACAGCAATCGGCCCCAGCATTTT
V: TRBV7-9; size: -; D: TRBD2; J: TRBJ2-1; CDR3: CASSPRRLGLAGEGNEQFF; DNA: TGTGCCAGCAGCCCCCGCCGTCTGGGACTAGCGGGAGAGGGCAATGAGCAGTTCTTC
V: TRBV12-3/TRBV12-4; size: -; D: -; J: TRBJ2-7; CDR3: CASSLCRADYEQYF; DNA: TGTGCCAGCAGTTTATGCAGGGCGGATTACGAGCAGTACTTC
V: TRBV14; size: -; D: TRBD2; J: TRBJ2-3; CDR3: CASSQDIRLAYYSSTDTQYF; DNA: TGTGCCAGCAGCCAAGATATTCGACTAGCGTACTACTCTAGCACAGATACGCAGTATTTT
V: TRBV20-1; size: once; D: TRBD1; J: TRBJ1-2; CDR3: CSRPGTGGGYGYTF; DNA: TGCAGCCGTCCCGGGACAGGGGGTGGCTATGGCTACACCTTC
V: TRBV7-8; size: few; D: -; J: TRBJ2-3; CDR3: CASSLAPTGLEDTQYF; DNA: TGTGCCAGCAGCTTAGCCCCGACTGGCCTGGAAGATACGCAGTATTTT
V: TRBV24-1; size: many; D: TRBD1; J: TRBJ1-1; CDR3: CAPGSGTGREYPRNTEAFF; DNA: TGTGCCCCTGGTTCAGGGACAGGGAGGGAATACCCGAGGAACACTGAAGCTTTCTTT
V: TRBV12-3/TRBV12-4; size: few; D: -; J: TRBJ2-7; CDR3: CASSYQQGIGDSYEQYF; DNA: TGTGCCAGCAGTTATCAGCAGGGGATCGGGGACTCCTACGAGCAGTACTTC
V: TRBV7-8; size: many; D: -; J: TRBJ2-2; CDR3: CASSPPIQNTGELFF; DNA: TGTGCCAGCAGCCCCCCTATCCAGAACACCGGGGAGCTGTTTTTT
V: TRBV6-1; size: many; D: -; J: TRBJ1-1; CDR3: CASSLTRGSTEAFF; DNA: TGTGCCAGCAGTCTTACCAGGGGAAGCACTGAAGCTTTCTTT
V: TRBV15; size: many; D: TRBD1; J: TRBJ2-5; CDR3: CATSREVLTTGGQETQYF; DNA: TGTGCCACCAGCAGAGAAGTTCTCACAACAGGGGGCCAGGAGACCCAGTACTTC
V: TRBV2; size: -; D: TRBD1; J: TRBJ1-5; CDR3: CASSEAQGAGSNQPQHF; DNA: TGTGCCAGCAGTGAAGCCCAGGGGGCGGGTAGCAATCAGCCCCAGCATTTT
V: TRBV19; size: many; D: -; J: TRBJ2-2; CDR3: CASSWSGELFF; DNA: TGTGCCAGTAGTTGGTCGGGGGAGCTGTTTTTT
V: TRBV19; size: many; D: TRBD1; J: TRBJ2-7; CDR3: CASSTPNNVGQGGLREQYF; DNA: TGTGCCAGTAGTACGCCGAATAACGTCGGACAGGGAGGACTCCGCGAGCAGTACTTC
V: TRBV10-3; size: -; D: -; J: TRBJ2-1; CDR3: CASSSTSYNEQFF; DNA: TGTGCCAGCAGTTCGACCTCCTACAATGAGCAGTTCTTC
V: TRBV5-6; size: many; D: -; J: TRBJ1-1; CDR3: CASSLGLAEAFF; DNA: TGTGCCAGCAGCTTGGGTTTAGCTGAAGCTTTCTTT
V: TRBV7-9; size: -; D: TRBD2; J: TRBJ2-3; CDR3: CASSLAGLAGGVDRTDTQYF; DNA: TGTGCCAGCAGCTTAGCCGGACTAGCGGGAGGCGTAGACCGCACAGATACGCAGTATTTT
V: TRBV4-2; size: once; D: -; J: TRBJ2-7; CDR3: CASSQDEQYF; DNA: TGTGCCAGCAGCCAAGATGAGCAGTACTTC
V: TRBV12-3/TRBV12-4; size: -; D: TRBD1; J: TRBJ1-5; CDR3: CASSLYPGTGLNQPQHF; DNA: TGTGCCAGCAGCCTCTACCCCGGGACAGGGCTCAATCAGCCCCAGCATTTT
V: TRBV20-1; size: -; D: -; J: TRBJ2-2; CDR3: CSTPQGRATGELFF; DNA: TGCAGTACGCCTCAGGGGCGAGCTACCGGGGAGCTGTTTTTT
V: TRBV12-3/TRBV12-4; size: -; D: -; J: TRBJ1-5; CDR3: CASSLSGGWQPQHF; DNA: TGTGCCAGCAGTTTATCCGGGGGGTGGCAGCCCCAGCATTTT
V: TRBV14; size: -; D: -; J: TRBJ2-5; CDR3: CASSSTQYF; DNA: TGTGCCAGCAGCTCCACCCAGTACTTC
V: TRBV20-1; size: once; D: -; J: TRBJ2-5; CDR3: CSASADSQQPQYF; DNA: TGCAGTGCTAGCGCGGACAGCCAACAGCCCCAGTACTTC
V: TRBV7-9; size: many; D: -; J: TRBJ2-2; CDR3: CASSRGASGELFF; DNA: TGTGCCAGCAGCCGTGGGGCATCCGGGGAGCTGTTTTTT
V: TRBV20-1; size: -; D: -; J: TRBJ1-1; CDR3: CSARSSEAFF; DNA: TGCAGTGCTAGGTCATCTGAAGCTTTCTTT
V: TRBV10-3; size: many; D: TRBD1; J: TRBJ1-2; CDR3: CAITGTEINYGYTF; DNA: TGTGCCATTACCGGGACAGAAATTAACTATGGCTACACCTTC
V: TRBV7-2; size: many; D: TRBD1; J: TRBJ1-2; CDR3: CASSRRTGIDGYTF; DNA: TGTGCCAGCAGTCGAAGGACAGGGATTGATGGCTACACCTTC
V: TRBV7-8; size: -; D: -; J: TRBJ1-1; CDR3: CASSLVERVSEAFF; DNA: TGTGCCAGCAGCTTAGTGGAAAGGGTCTCTGAAGCTTTCTTT
V: TRBV7-8; size: -; D: TRBD2; J: TRBJ2-7; CDR3: CASSLALLAGGFEQYF; DNA: TGTGCCAGCAGCTTAGCGCTTCTAGCGGGAGGGTTCGAGCAGTACTTC
V: TRBV10-2; size: -; D: -; J: TRBJ2-1; CDR3: CASSNPTVQFF; DNA: TGCGCCAGCAGTAACCCGACAGTACAGTTCTTC
V: TRBV7-9; size: -; D: -; J: TRBJ2-1; CDR3: CASSLGAADNGQFF; DNA: TGTGCCAGCAGCTTAGGGGCTGCGGACAATGGGCAGTTCTTC
V: TRBV29-1; size: many; D: -; J: TRBJ2-7; CDR3: CSVVEGALHEQYF; DNA: TGCAGCGTTGTGGAGGGGGCGCTCCACGAGCAGTACTTC
V: TRBV5-1; size: many; D: -; J: TRBJ1-4; CDR3: CASSAVQGLNEKLFF; DNA: TGCGCCAGCAGCGCGGTACAGGGACTTAATGAAAAACTGTTTTTT
V: TRBV20-1; size: -; D: -; J: TRBJ2-3; CDR3: CSARAGGEHTDTQYF; DNA: TGCAGTGCTAGAGCTGGGGGAGAGCACACAGATACGCAGTATTTT
V: TRBV5-1; size: many; D: -; J: TRBJ2-7; CDR3: CASSFSRPYIYEQYF; DNA: TGCGCCAGCAGCTTCTCCCGGCCCTACATCTACGAGCAGTACTTC
V: TRBV4-1; size: -; D: TRBD2; J: TRBJ2-7; CDR3: CASSDPLAGVYEQYF; DNA: TGCGCCAGCAGCGACCCACTAGCGGGGGTCTACGAGCAGTACTTC
V: TRBV9; size: many; D: -; J: TRBJ1-5; CDR3: CASSVDGGRNQPQHF; DNA: TGTGCCAGCAGCGTAGACGGGGGACGCAATCAGCCCCAGCATTTT
V: TRBV24-1; size: -; D: TRBD2; J: TRBJ2-3; CDR3: CATSDPFTSGRATDTQYF; DNA: TGTGCCACCAGTGACCCCTTCACTAGCGGGAGGGCCACAGATACGCAGTATTTT
V: TRBV12-3/TRBV12-4; size: many; D: -; J: TRBJ1-6; CDR3: CASSRQDRNSPLHF; DNA: TGTGCCAGCAGTAGACAGGATAGAAATTCACCCCTCCACTTT
V: TRBV7-6; size: -; D: TRBD1; J: TRBJ2-7; CDR3: CASSLGTDTYEQYF; DNA: TGTGCCAGCAGCCTCGGGACAGATACCTACGAGCAGTACTTC
V: TRBV15; size: -; D: TRBD1; J: TRBJ2-3; CDR3: CATSRNGQVTDTQYF; DNA: TGTGCCACCAGCAGAAACGGACAGGTCACAGATACGCAGTATTTT
V: TRBV10-3; size: -; D: -; J: TRBJ1-4; CDR3: CAISEAGGEGEKLFF; DNA: TGTGCCATCAGTGAGGCCGGGGGCGAGGGGGAAAAACTGTTTTTT
V: TRBV29-1; size: many; D: -; J: TRBJ1-3; CDR3: CSVDIGTGLNTIYF; DNA: TGCAGCGTTGATATCGGTACAGGTCTCAACACCATATATTTT
V: TRBV19; size: -; D: TRBD1; J: TRBJ1-1; CDR3: CASSIRAGQGNTEAFF; DNA: TGTGCCAGTAGTATTCGCGCGGGACAGGGGAACACTGAAGCTTTCTTT
V: TRBV29-1; size: -; D: TRBD2; J: TRBJ2-7; CDR3: CSVVSGTSRGTVYEQYF; DNA: TGCAGCGTTGTAAGCGGGACTAGCAGGGGGACAGTCTACGAGCAGTACTTC
V: TRBV2; size: -; D: TRBD2; J: TRBJ2-2; CDR3: CASSPYASGGGIATGELFF; DNA: TGTGCCAGCAGCCCCTACGCCAGCGGGGGGGGCATAGCCACCGGGGAGCTGTTTTTT
V: TRBV10-3; size: once; D: TRBD1; J: TRBJ2-2; CDR3: CAIGQGVNTGELFF; DNA: TGTGCCATCGGACAGGGGGTAAACACCGGGGAGCTGTTTTTT
V: TRBV2; size: few; D: TRBD1; J: TRBJ2-7; CDR3: CASSGQVQYF; DNA: TGTGCCAGCTCTGGACAGGTTCAGTACTTC
V: TRBV29-1; size: -; D: -; J: TRBJ1-1; CDR3: CSLDAQGNTEAFF; DNA: TGCAGCTTAGATGCTCAGGGCAACACTGAAGCTTTCTTT
V: TRBV2; size: -; D: TRBD1; J: TRBJ1-3; CDR3: CASSLRADRVYTIYF; DNA: TGTGCCAGCAGCCTGCGGGCCGACAGGGTTTACACCATATATTTT
V: TRBV9; size: few; D: -; J: TRBJ2-6; CDR3: CASSPPYGANVLTF; DNA: TGTGCCAGCAGCCCCCCTTATGGGGCCAACGTCCTGACTTTC
V: TRBV3-1; size: many; D: -; J: TRBJ2-7; CDR3: CASSQANGARYEQYF; DNA: TGTGCCAGCAGCCAAGCGAACGGGGCGCGCTACGAGCAGTACTTC
V: TRBV19; size: -; D: -; J: TRBJ1-1; CDR3: CTSRQTGPLQGRAFF; DNA: TGTACCAGTAGACAGACGGGACCGCTTCAAGGGAGAGCTTTCTTT
V: TRBV15; size: many; D: -; J: TRBJ2-7; CDR3: CATSRDRAGQIYEQYF; DNA: TGTGCCACCAGCAGAGATAGGGCAGGGCAGATCTACGAGCAGTACTTC
V: TRBV20-1; size: few; D: TRBD1; J: TRBJ2-7; CDR3: CSVGGQGNEQYF; DNA: TGCAGCGTGGGGGGACAGGGAAACGAGCAGTACTTC